This T cell receptor beta chain was captured by sequencing in a study of cytomegalovirus exposure and HLA in healthy donors. A multiplex PCR was run with 60 Vbeta primers and 13 Jbeta primers. Using immunoSEQ multiplex PCR, the repertoire was profiled, and TCRdb retains in-frame clones only, with some absent. The sample yields roughly 200,000 clones, 70% to 75% seen once. This clone has more than one count but fewer than ten. Its antigen is unidentified. V lost 0 bases to trimming and J lost 4 bases, with 10 bases between them. The length of the CDR3 is 15 residues. Germline CDR1 is MDHEN and CDR2 is SYDVKM. Study-level findings and limits: Later work found most CMV-associated TCR beta chains apparently HLA-restricted. Available immune exposure information was restricted to CMV serostatus only. V segments that were indistinguishable, TRBV6-2 and TRBV6-3 among them, were omitted from analysis. A later analysis linked a missense DCLRE1C variant to TCR beta V- and J-gene trimming.

This chain links TRBV28 with TRBJ2-1; D gene ambiguous. The sequencing sample was made of PBMCs. This TCR derives from a male donor in good health and CMV-seronegative. CDR3 bases: TGTGCCAGCAGTTTATGGGCGGAAAGGTACAATGAGCAGTTCTTC. This sequence encodes CASSLWAERYNEQFF.